This record concerns one T cell receptor beta chain sequence. What it binds is not known. The record originates from a study of glioma-infiltrating T cells after dendritic cell vaccination. The assay was immunoSEQ multiplex PCR, and TCRdb's table has in-frame clones only and misses some. The sample carries almost 65,000 clones, roughly 80% recorded once. Study findings and constraints: The cohort had few patients with full blood and tumor sets.

Fresh-frozen tumor tissue and more than two years of survival data were available for all. V dropped 5 bases and J dropped 5; count of bases not matched to a gene: 9. This CDR3 is 16 amino acids long. Germline CDR1 reads WSHSY; CDR2 reads SAAADI. The sequence derives from a human donor with glioblastoma. This specimen was blood, taken before dendritic cell vaccination. The J gene is TRBJ2-5, the V gene TRBV10-2; TRBD1 agrees at 12 bases. DNA of the CDR3: TGCGCCAGCAGTAGGGGGACAGGGGGCTTAGAGGAGACCCAGTACTTC. It specifies CASSRGTGGLEETQYF.